The rows below give T cell receptor beta chains drawn from one sample of a study of T cell responses to AZD1222 COVID-19 vaccine. Assay used: immunoSEQ multiplex PCR; TCRdb lists only in-frame clones, some missing. The data contain approximately 150,000 clones, 80% to 95% of them singletons. This material consisted of peripheral blood, taken 28 days after the second AZD1222 dose. These receptors all stem from an adult who received the AZD1222 COVID-19 vaccine. The CDR3 runs from the conserved cysteine through the conserved F or W. Each record gives: J gene, clone size, D gene, V gene, CDR3 protein, CDR3 DNA. D genes are given only for firm matches. Size is stated for part of the rows, as once, few or many counts, or as a class when the clone is expanded.

J gene: TRBJ2-1
clone size: NA
D gene: TRBD2
V gene: TRBV19
CDR3 protein: CASSMVPGLAVPSSYNEQFF
CDR3 DNA: TGTGCCAGTAGTATGGTACCGGGACTAGCGGTTCCTAGCTCCTACAATGAGCAGTTCTTC

J gene: TRBJ2-7
clone size: NA
D gene: NA
V gene: TRBV11-2
CDR3 protein: CASSLGLLTYEQYF
CDR3 DNA: TGTGCCAGCAGCTTAGGACTGCTCACCTACGAGCAGTACTTC

J gene: TRBJ1-5
clone size: NA
D gene: NA
V gene: TRBV6-4
CDR3 protein: CASSVQEGQPQHF
CDR3 DNA: TGTGCCAGCAGTGTTCAGGAGGGTCAGCCCCAGCATTTT

J gene: TRBJ2-2
clone size: NA
D gene: NA
V gene: TRBV10-1
CDR3 protein: CASGRSNTGELFF
CDR3 DNA: TGCGCCAGCGGCCGATCGAACACCGGGGAGCTGTTTTTT

J gene: TRBJ2-2
clone size: NA
D gene: NA
V gene: TRBV24-1
CDR3 protein: CATSGTAGELFF
CDR3 DNA: TGTGCCACCAGTGGAACAGCCGGGGAGCTGTTTTTT

J gene: TRBJ1-1
clone size: NA
D gene: TRBD1
V gene: TRBV19
CDR3 protein: CASSPPRGTATEAFF
CDR3 DNA: TGTGCCAGTAGTCCTCCTAGGGGGACAGCTACTGAAGCTTTCTTT

J gene: TRBJ2-2
clone size: NA
D gene: NA
V gene: TRBV10-3
CDR3 protein: CAISGTTGPGELFF
CDR3 DNA: TGTGCCATCAGTGGCACGACCGGTCCCGGGGAGCTGTTTTTT

J gene: TRBJ2-1
clone size: NA
D gene: NA
V gene: TRBV5-4
CDR3 protein: CAIAGGSSYNEQFF
CDR3 DNA: TGTGCCATCGCCGGAGGGAGCTCCTACAATGAGCAGTTCTTC

J gene: TRBJ2-4
clone size: NA
D gene: NA
V gene: TRBV27
CDR3 protein: CASQSFGSGGNRNIQYF
CDR3 DNA: TGTGCCAGCCAGAGTTTTGGGTCAGGGGGGAATCGGAACATTCAGTACTTC

J gene: TRBJ2-2
clone size: NA
D gene: NA
V gene: TRBV2
CDR3 protein: CASSYAGVRTRGGELFF
CDR3 DNA: TGTGCCAGCTCCTACGCAGGGGTTAGGACTAGGGGCGGGGAGCTGTTTTTT

J gene: TRBJ1-6
clone size: NA
D gene: NA
V gene: TRBV7-8
CDR3 protein: CASSLGRVRGSPLHF
CDR3 DNA: TGTGCCAGCAGCTTAGGCCGAGTAAGGGGGTCACCCCTCCACTTT

J gene: TRBJ1-2
clone size: NA
D gene: NA
V gene: TRBV11-2
CDR3 protein: CASSPGAGHNIGYTF
CDR3 DNA: TGTGCCAGCAGCCCTGGGGCAGGGCATAATATAGGCTACACCTTC

J gene: TRBJ2-1
clone size: NA
D gene: NA
V gene: TRBV11-3
CDR3 protein: CASSPLWFSAGDEQFF
CDR3 DNA: TGTGCCAGCAGCCCACTCTGGTTTAGCGCAGGCGATGAGCAGTTCTTC

J gene: TRBJ2-3
clone size: NA
D gene: NA
V gene: TRBV24-1
CDR3 protein: CATEDGSTDTQYF
CDR3 DNA: TGTGCCACCGAGGACGGAAGCACAGATACGCAGTATTTT

J gene: TRBJ2-5
clone size: NA
D gene: NA
V gene: TRBV7-2
CDR3 protein: CASSLVSAQYF
CDR3 DNA: TGTGCCAGCAGCTTAGTTTCGGCCCAGTACTTC

J gene: TRBJ2-7
clone size: NA
D gene: TRBD2
V gene: TRBV7-9
CDR3 protein: CASSLGASGYEQYF
CDR3 DNA: TGTGCCAGCAGCTTAGGGGCTAGCGGTTACGAGCAGTACTTC

J gene: TRBJ1-5
clone size: NA
D gene: TRBD1
V gene: TRBV5-4
CDR3 protein: CASSFGGTGVQPQHF
CDR3 DNA: TGTGCCAGCAGCTTTGGGGGGACAGGGGTACAGCCCCAGCATTTT

J gene: TRBJ2-3
clone size: NA
D gene: NA
V gene: TRBV5-1
CDR3 protein: CASSFGPGADTQYF
CDR3 DNA: NA

J gene: TRBJ2-5
clone size: NA
D gene: NA
V gene: TRBV2
CDR3 protein: CASSGGDRETQYF
CDR3 DNA: TGTGCCAGCAGTGGCGGGGACCGGGAGACCCAGTACTTC

J gene: TRBJ1-1
clone size: NA
D gene: NA
V gene: TRBV15
CDR3 protein: CATSRDPTAEAFF
CDR3 DNA: TGTGCCACCAGCAGAGACCCAACGGCTGAAGCTTTCTTT

J gene: TRBJ2-1
clone size: NA
D gene: NA
V gene: TRBV25-1
CDR3 protein: CASSEPSTSYNEQFF
CDR3 DNA: TGTGCCAGCAGTGAGCCATCGACTTCCTACAATGAGCAGTTCTTC

J gene: TRBJ1-1
clone size: NA
D gene: NA
V gene: TRBV20-1
CDR3 protein: CSAWTLGEAFF
CDR3 DNA: TGCAGTGCCTGGACACTGGGGGAAGCTTTCTTT

J gene: TRBJ1-2
clone size: NA
D gene: NA
V gene: TRBV7-2
CDR3 protein: CASSLEQGGGGYTF
CDR3 DNA: TGTGCCAGCAGCTTAGAACAGGGAGGGGGTGGCTACACCTTC

J gene: TRBJ2-7
clone size: NA
D gene: TRBD2
V gene: TRBV4-1
CDR3 protein: CASSQGTSGKFYEQYF
CDR3 DNA: TGCGCCAGCAGCCAAGGGACTAGCGGGAAATTCTACGAGCAATACTTC

J gene: TRBJ1-1
clone size: NA
D gene: NA
V gene: TRBV19
CDR3 protein: CASTWGRNTEAFF
CDR3 DNA: TGTGCCAGTACGTGGGGTCGCAACACTGAAGCTTTCTTT

J gene: TRBJ2-3
clone size: NA
D gene: NA
V gene: TRBV5-1
CDR3 protein: CASSLDSSTDTQYF
CDR3 DNA: TGCGCCAGCAGCTTGGACAGTAGCACAGATACGCAGTATTTT

J gene: TRBJ2-7
clone size: NA
D gene: TRBD2
V gene: TRBV11-2
CDR3 protein: CASSVTSGPSYEQYF
CDR3 DNA: TGTGCCAGCAGCGTAACTAGCGGGCCTTCCTACGAGCAGTACTTC

J gene: TRBJ1-6
clone size: NA
D gene: NA
V gene: TRBV7-9
CDR3 protein: CASSPREESPLHF
CDR3 DNA: TGTGCCAGCAGCCCTAGAGAGGAGTCACCCCTCCACTTT

J gene: TRBJ2-5
clone size: NA
D gene: TRBD1
V gene: TRBV18
CDR3 protein: CASSPSDRGETQYF
CDR3 DNA: TGTGCCAGCTCACCAAGTGACAGGGGGGAGACCCAGTACTTC

J gene: TRBJ2-5
clone size: few
D gene: NA
V gene: TRBV6-5
CDR3 protein: CASRNSDRQETQYF
CDR3 DNA: TGTGCCAGCAGAAACTCGGACAGACAAGAGACCCAGTACTTC

J gene: TRBJ1-2
clone size: NA
D gene: NA
V gene: TRBV7-2
CDR3 protein: CASSVRQTNYGYTF
CDR3 DNA: TGTGCCAGCAGCGTCCGACAGACTAACTATGGCTACACCTTC

J gene: TRBJ2-7
clone size: NA
D gene: NA
V gene: TRBV6-5
CDR3 protein: CASRVGLTSSYEQYF
CDR3 DNA: TGTGCCAGCAGGGTCGGCCTCACGAGCTCCTACGAGCAGTACTTC

J gene: TRBJ2-5
clone size: NA
D gene: TRBD2
V gene: TRBV30
CDR3 protein: CAWSVLPTSGSETQYF
CDR3 DNA: TGTGCCTGGAGTGTACTCCCGACTAGCGGTTCTGAGACCCAGTACTTC

J gene: TRBJ1-3
clone size: NA
D gene: NA
V gene: TRBV11-3
CDR3 protein: CASSQGQPSGNTIYF
CDR3 DNA: TGTGCCAGCAGCCAGGGGCAGCCCTCTGGAAACACCATATATTTT

J gene: TRBJ2-6
clone size: NA
D gene: NA
V gene: TRBV20-1
CDR3 protein: CSASPGTQSWANVLTF
CDR3 DNA: TGCAGTGCTAGTCCCGGGACGCAGAGCTGGGCCAACGTCCTGACTTTC

J gene: TRBJ2-7
clone size: NA
D gene: TRBD1
V gene: TRBV18
CDR3 protein: CASSPMGQGSEQYF
CDR3 DNA: TGTGCCAGCTCACCGATGGGACAGGGTTCCGAGCAGTACTTC

J gene: TRBJ2-7
clone size: NA
D gene: NA
V gene: TRBV11-3
CDR3 protein: CASSLVPGAYEQYF
CDR3 DNA: TGTGCCAGCAGCTTAGTTCCAGGGGCCTACGAGCAGTACTTC

J gene: TRBJ1-1
clone size: NA
D gene: NA
V gene: TRBV28
CDR3 protein: CASSLQQNTEAFF
CDR3 DNA: TGTGCCAGCAGTTTACAGCAGAACACTGAAGCTTTCTTT

J gene: TRBJ2-1
clone size: NA
D gene: NA
V gene: TRBV5-4
CDR3 protein: CASSSRSTTNEQFF
CDR3 DNA: TGTGCCAGCAGCTCGCGCTCGACTACCAATGAGCAGTTCTTC

J gene: TRBJ2-7
clone size: NA
D gene: NA
V gene: TRBV29-1
CDR3 protein: CSVIKGLSDYEQYF
CDR3 DNA: TGCAGCGTGATTAAGGGCCTTTCTGACTACGAGCAGTACTTC

J gene: TRBJ2-5
clone size: NA
D gene: TRBD2
V gene: TRBV9
CDR3 protein: CASSVEFPGGGQETQYF
CDR3 DNA: TGTGCCAGCAGCGTAGAGTTCCCCGGCGGGGGGCAAGAGACCCAGTACTTC

J gene: TRBJ2-7
clone size: NA
D gene: TRBD2
V gene: TRBV6-2/TRBV6-3
CDR3 protein: CASSAPRVLAGGYEQYF
CDR3 DNA: TGTGCCAGCAGTGCCCCCCGGGTTTTAGCGGGAGGGTACGAGCAGTACTTC

J gene: TRBJ2-4
clone size: few
D gene: NA
V gene: TRBV19
CDR3 protein: CASSDLTYGGIGLLTKNIQYF
CDR3 DNA: TGTGCCAGTAGTGACTTGACCTACGGCGGGATTGGCTTACTTACCAAAAACATTCAGTACTTC

J gene: TRBJ2-1
clone size: once
D gene: NA
V gene: TRBV6-2/TRBV6-3
CDR3 protein: CASSYGPAESSYNEQFF
CDR3 DNA: TGTGCCAGCAGTTACGGGCCAGCGGAGAGCTCCTACAATGAGCAGTTCTTC

J gene: TRBJ2-1
clone size: NA
D gene: TRBD2
V gene: TRBV2
CDR3 protein: CASRAERGWDNEQFF
CDR3 DNA: TGTGCCAGCAGGGCCGAGCGGGGGTGGGACAATGAGCAGTTCTTC

J gene: TRBJ1-4
clone size: NA
D gene: NA
V gene: TRBV7-9
CDR3 protein: CASSFSATNEKLFF
CDR3 DNA: TGTGCCAGCAGCTTTTCGGCAACTAATGAAAAACTGTTTTTT